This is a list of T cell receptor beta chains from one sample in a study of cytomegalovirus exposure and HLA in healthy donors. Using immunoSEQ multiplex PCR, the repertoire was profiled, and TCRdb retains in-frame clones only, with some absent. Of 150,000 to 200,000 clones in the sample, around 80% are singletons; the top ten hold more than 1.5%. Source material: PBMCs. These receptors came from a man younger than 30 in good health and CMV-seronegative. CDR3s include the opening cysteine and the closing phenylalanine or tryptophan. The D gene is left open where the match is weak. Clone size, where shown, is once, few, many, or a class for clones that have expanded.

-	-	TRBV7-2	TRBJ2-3	TGTGCCAGCACCCCTCTTCTTCACTCTAGCACAGATACGCAGTATTTT	CASTPLLHSSTDTQYF
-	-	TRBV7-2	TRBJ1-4	TGTGCCAGCAGCTTACAGTTTGCGGGGCTTGGTGAAAAACTGTTTTTT	CASSLQFAGLGEKLFF
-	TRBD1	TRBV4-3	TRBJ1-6	TGCGCCAGCAGCCAAGATTACCCCAGGGGGCGAGTTTATAATTCACCCCTCCACTTT	CASSQDYPRGRVYNSPLHF
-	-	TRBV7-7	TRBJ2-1	TGTGCTAGCAGCTTAAGCATGGACAGCCGACGTGATGAGCAGTTCTTC	CASSLSMDSRRDEQFF
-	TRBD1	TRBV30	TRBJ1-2	TGTGCCTGGAGCCGACTGGACAGGGCCGGCTATGGCTACACCTTC	CAWSRLDRAGYGYTF
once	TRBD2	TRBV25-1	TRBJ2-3	TGTGCCAGCAGTGAGGTAGCGGGAGGCCAAGATACGCAGTATTTT	CASSEVAGGQDTQYF
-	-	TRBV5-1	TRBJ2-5	TGCGCCAGCAGCTTGGCCCGGGACTTGGAAGAGACCCAGTACTTC	CASSLARDLEETQYF
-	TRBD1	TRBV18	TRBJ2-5	TGTGCCAGCTCACCATTTAGCTTCGGGACAGGGCAAGAGACCCAGTACTTC	CASSPFSFGTGQETQYF
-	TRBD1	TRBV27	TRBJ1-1	TGTGCCAGCAGTCCCCTAGACAGGGGGGTCACTGAAGCTTTCTTT	CASSPLDRGVTEAFF
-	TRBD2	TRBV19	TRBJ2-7	TGTGCCAGTAGTATCCTAGCGGGGATAGCCTACGAGCAGTACTTC	CASSILAGIAYEQYF
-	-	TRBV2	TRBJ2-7	TGTGCCAGCATCAAGGACAGAAACTACGAGCAGTACTTC	CASIKDRNYEQYF
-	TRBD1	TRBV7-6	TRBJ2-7	TGTGCCAGCTCCCGGGACAGCACCTACGAGCAGTACTTC	CASSRDSTYEQYF
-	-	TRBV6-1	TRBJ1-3	TGTGCCAGCAGTGAGAGCACAGGGTCCGGAAACACCATATATTTT	CASSESTGSGNTIYF
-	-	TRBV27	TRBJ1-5	TGTGCCAGCAGCTGGGACGGAGGGAATCAGCCCCAGCATTTT	CASSWDGGNQPQHF
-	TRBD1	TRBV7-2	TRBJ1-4	TGTGCCAGCAGCCAGGGGGTTAATGAAAAACTGTTTTTT	CASSQGVNEKLFF
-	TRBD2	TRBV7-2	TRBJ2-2	TGTGCCAGCAGCCGGGGACTAGCGGGAGGGGGTGGCACCGGGGAGCTGTTTTTT	CASSRGLAGGGGTGELFF
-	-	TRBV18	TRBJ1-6	TGTGCCAGCTCACCGGATACAGGGTATAATTCACCCCTCCACTTT	CASSPDTGYNSPLHF
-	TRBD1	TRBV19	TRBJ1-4	TGTGCCAGTAGTGTTAACAGGGGCGATAATGAAAAACTGTTTTTT	CASSVNRGDNEKLFF
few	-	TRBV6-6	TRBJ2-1	TGTGCCAGCAGTTACTCGACATATGAGCAGTTCTTC	CASSYSTYEQFF
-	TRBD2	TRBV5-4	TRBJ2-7	TGTGCCAGCAGCCGGACTAGCGGGAGCAACTACGAGCAGTACTTC	CASSRTSGSNYEQYF
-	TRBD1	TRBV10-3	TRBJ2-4	TGTGCCATCAGTGAGGACAGGGGGCGGGGAAACATTCAGTACTTC	CAISEDRGRGNIQYF
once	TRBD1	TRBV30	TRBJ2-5	TGTGCCTGGACCCGGGACAGGTCGCAAGAGACCCAGTACTTC	CAWTRDRSQETQYF
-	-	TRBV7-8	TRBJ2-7	TGTGCCAGCAGCTTAATTCAGGCCTACGAGCAGTACTTC	CASSLIQAYEQYF
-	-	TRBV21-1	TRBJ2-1	TGTGCCAGCAGCAAAGCCACTAGCGGGTCCTACAATGAGCAGTTCTTC	CASSKATSGSYNEQFF
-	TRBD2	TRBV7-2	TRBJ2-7	TGTGCCAGCAGCCGTACGGGGGGCTACGAGCAGTACTTC	CASSRTGGYEQYF
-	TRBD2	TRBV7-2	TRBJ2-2	TGTGCCAGCAGGGGCCGGACTAGCGGGAATCAAAGAACTGCCGGGGAGCTGTTTTTT	CASRGRTSGNQRTAGELFF
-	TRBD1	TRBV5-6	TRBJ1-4	TGTGCCAGCAGCTCGACAGGGAACACTGAAAAACTGTTTTTT	CASSSTGNTEKLFF
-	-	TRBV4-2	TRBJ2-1	TGTGCCAGCAGCCAAGTAACCAGGGACTATGAGCAGTTCTTC	CASSQVTRDYEQFF
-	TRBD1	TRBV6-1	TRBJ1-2	TGTGCCAGCAGTGAACTAAGGACAGGGATTAATGGCTACACCTTC	CASSELRTGINGYTF
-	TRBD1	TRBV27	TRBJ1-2	TGTGCCAGCAGAAAGGGGACAGGGGGCGATGGCTACACCTTC	CASRKGTGGDGYTF
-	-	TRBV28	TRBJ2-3	TGTGCCAGCAGGGACCCTGGACATTACACAGATACGCAGTATTTT	CASRDPGHYTDTQYF